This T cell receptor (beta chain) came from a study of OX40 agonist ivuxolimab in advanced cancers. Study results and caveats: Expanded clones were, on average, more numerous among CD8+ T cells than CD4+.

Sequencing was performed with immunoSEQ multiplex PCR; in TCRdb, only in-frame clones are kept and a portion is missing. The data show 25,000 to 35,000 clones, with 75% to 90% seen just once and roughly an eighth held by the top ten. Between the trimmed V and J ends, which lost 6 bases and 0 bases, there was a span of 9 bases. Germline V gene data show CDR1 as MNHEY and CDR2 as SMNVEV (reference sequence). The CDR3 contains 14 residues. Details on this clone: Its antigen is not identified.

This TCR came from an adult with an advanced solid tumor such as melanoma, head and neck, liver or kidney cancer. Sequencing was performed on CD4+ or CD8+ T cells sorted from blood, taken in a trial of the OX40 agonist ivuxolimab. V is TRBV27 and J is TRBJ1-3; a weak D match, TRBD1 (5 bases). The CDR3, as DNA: TGTGCCAGCAGCCCGGGGGTCTCTGGAAACACCATATATTTT. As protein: CASSPGVSGNTIYF.